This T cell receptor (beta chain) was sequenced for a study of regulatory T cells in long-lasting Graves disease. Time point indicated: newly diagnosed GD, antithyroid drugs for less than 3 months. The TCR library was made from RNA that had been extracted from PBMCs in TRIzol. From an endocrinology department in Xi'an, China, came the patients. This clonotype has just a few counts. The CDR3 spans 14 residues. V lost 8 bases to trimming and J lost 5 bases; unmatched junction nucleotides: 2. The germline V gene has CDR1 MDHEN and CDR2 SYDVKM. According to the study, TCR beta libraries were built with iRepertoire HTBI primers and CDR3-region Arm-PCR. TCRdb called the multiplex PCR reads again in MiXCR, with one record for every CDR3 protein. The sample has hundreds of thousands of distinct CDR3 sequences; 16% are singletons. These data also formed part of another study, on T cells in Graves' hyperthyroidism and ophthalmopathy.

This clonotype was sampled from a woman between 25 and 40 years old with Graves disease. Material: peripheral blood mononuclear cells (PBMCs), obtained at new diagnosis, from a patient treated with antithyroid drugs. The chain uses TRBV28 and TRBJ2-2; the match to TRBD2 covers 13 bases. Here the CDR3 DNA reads TGTGCCAGCGGACTAGCGGGAGTTACCGGGGAGCTGTTTTTT. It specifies CASGLAGVTGELFF.